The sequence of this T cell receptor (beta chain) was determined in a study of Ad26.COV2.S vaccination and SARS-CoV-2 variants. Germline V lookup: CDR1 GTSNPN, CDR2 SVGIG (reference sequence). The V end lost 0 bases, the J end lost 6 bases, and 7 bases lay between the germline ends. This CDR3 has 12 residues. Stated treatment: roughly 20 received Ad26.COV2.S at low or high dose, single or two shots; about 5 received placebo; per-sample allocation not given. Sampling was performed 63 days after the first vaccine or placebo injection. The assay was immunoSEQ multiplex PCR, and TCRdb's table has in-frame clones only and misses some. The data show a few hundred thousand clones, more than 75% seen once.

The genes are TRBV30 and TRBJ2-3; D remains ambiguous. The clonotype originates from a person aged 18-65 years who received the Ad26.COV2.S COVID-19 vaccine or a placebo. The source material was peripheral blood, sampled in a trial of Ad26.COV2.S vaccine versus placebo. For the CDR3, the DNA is TGTGCCTGGAGTGTAGGTTCGGATACGCAGTATTTT. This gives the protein CAWSVGSDTQYF.